This T cell receptor (beta chain) originates from a study of blood T cell repertoires in COVID-19. Background on the study: The cDNA or gDNA used as material had been derived from T cells, B-cell-depleted T cells, or PBMCs.

In the original workflow: It was from reference gene primer amplification that nucleated cell counts were estimated. Method: immunoSEQ multiplex PCR; TCRdb's copy keeps in-frame clones and lacks some. The V and J calls and the clone size are those of that table, but D and trimming were determined from the DNA. The table includes tens of thousands of clones, 80% to 90% detected once. The receptor was isolated from a man in his 60s with active COVID-19. Sequencing used peripheral blood.

CDR3 sequence: CASSQGLAGDEQYF. The CDR3 DNA reads as TGTGCCAGCAGCCAGGGACTAGCGGGTGATGAGCAGTACTTC. This chain uses TRBV4-2 with TRBJ2-7; TRBD2 agrees at 12 bases. Trimming removed 3 bases from V and 7 bases from J; junction bases left unmatched: 4. This CDR3 has 14 residues. CDR1 is LGHNA, CDR2 YNFKEQ, per germline.